One sample yielded the 7 T cell receptor beta chains listed below, sequenced in a study. TCRdb redid the calling of the 5' RACE reads with MiXCR, one entry per CDR3 protein. The table has tens of thousands of distinct CDR3 sequences, around 26% seen once. Sequenced material: naive CD4+ T cells sorted from blood. Subset denoted: naive CD4+ T cells, CD4+CD45RA+CD25-. These receptors were taken from a female donor with breast cancer.

This clonotype turned up a few times. This chain's CDR3 is CASSLEGLAGGEQFF. The CDR3 bases are TGTGCCAGCAGCTTAGAGGGACTAGCGGGAGGGGAGCAGTTCTTC. The chain couples TRBV7-3 to TRBJ2-1; the match to TRBD2 covers 16 bases. Losses at the gene ends were 2 bases for V and 10 bases for J; bases not matched to a gene: 2. The CDR3 is 15 amino acids. Germline V gene lookup returns CDR1 SGHTA and CDR2 FQGTGA.

The rearrangement links TRBV10-3 to TRBJ2-3, with 10 bases identical to TRBD1. There are 15 residues in the CDR3. Germline CDR1 ENHRY, CDR2 SYGVKD. The trim removed 7 bases at V and 6 bases at J, leaving 10 bases unmatched. The CDR3 region is CAITPDRGNVDTQYF. In DNA, the CDR3 is TGTGCCATCACGCCGGACAGGGGGAACGTGGATACGCAGTATTTT.

The chain employs TRBV25-1 and TRBJ2-3; 9 bases match TRBD2. The CDR3 runs to 17 residues. V lost 3 bases and J lost 5; bases outside the gene matches: 12. Germline CDR1 and CDR2: MGHDK and SYGVNS. The CDR3 DNA is TGTGCCAGCAGTGATTCCAGGGGCGGGGGGGCCATAGATACGCAGTATTTT. Residues: CASSDSRGGGAIDTQYF.

As to this clonotype: One end of the junction is discordant with germline, which a read error may explain. The chain links TRBV10-3 to TRBJ1-5, with a tentative D call TRBD1 (6 bases). Germline V gene lookup returns CDR1 ENHRY and CDR2 SYGVKD. There are 14 residues in the CDR3. DNA of the CDR3: TGTACCATCAGTCAACACTCAGGGGACCAGCCCCAGCATTTT. This sequence encodes CTISQHSGDQPQHF.

Concerning this clonotype: Mismatch with germline at one junction end may stem from a read error. The J gene is TRBJ2-1, the V gene TRBV20-1; TRBD2 matches at 9 bases. Germline V gives CDR1 DFQATT, CDR2 SNEGSKA (reference sequence). This CDR3 has 17 amino acids. CDR3 in amino acids: CSSREQVRLRGGNEQFF. CDR3 bases: TGCAGTTCTAGAGAGCAGGTCAGGTTGCGGGGGGGCAATGAGCAGTTCTTC.

This clonotype has a handful of counts. The rearrangement links TRBV4-2 to TRBJ1-4; tentative D call: TRBD1 (5 bases). The length of the CDR3 is 12 residues. V gave up 1 base and J gave up 11 bases, with 8 bases separating them. From germline, CDR1 is LGHNA and CDR2 YNFKEQ. The CDR3 region has the DNA TGTGCCAGCAGCCAAGGGGGACGGAAACTGTTTTTT. Amino acids: CASSQGGRKLFF.

V gene TRBV12-5 combines with J gene TRBJ1-2; 9 bases agree with TRBD1. Germline values: CDR1 LGHNT, CDR2 FRNRAP. The CDR3 loop spans 15 amino acids. The V gene end was trimmed by 4 bases and the J gene end by 4 bases; junction bases not matched to a gene: 7. The CDR3 DNA reads TGTGCTAGTGGTTCCGATGGACAGGGGATCTATGGCTACACCTTC. This encodes CASGSDGQGIYGYTF.